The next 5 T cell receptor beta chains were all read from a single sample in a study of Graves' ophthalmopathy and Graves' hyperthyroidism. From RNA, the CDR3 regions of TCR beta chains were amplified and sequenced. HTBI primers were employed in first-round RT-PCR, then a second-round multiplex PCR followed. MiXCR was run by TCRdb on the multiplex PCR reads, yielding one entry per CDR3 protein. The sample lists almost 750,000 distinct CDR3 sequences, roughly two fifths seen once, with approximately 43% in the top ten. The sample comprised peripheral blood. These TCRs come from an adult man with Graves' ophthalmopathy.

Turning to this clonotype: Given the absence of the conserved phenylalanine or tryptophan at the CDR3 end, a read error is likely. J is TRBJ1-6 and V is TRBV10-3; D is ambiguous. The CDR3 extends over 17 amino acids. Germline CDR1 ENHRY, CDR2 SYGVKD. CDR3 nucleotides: TGTGCCAGCAGTTACAGCGGACTGAGCTCCTATAATTCACCCCTCCACCTT. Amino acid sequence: CASSYSGLSSYNSPLHL.

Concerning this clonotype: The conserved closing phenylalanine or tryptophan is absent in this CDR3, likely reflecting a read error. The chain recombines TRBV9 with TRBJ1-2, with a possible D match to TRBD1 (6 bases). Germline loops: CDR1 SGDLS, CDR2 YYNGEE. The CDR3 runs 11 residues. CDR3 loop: CDSGGTSGYTL. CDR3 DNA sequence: TGTGACAGCGGGGGGACAAGCGGCTACACCCTC.

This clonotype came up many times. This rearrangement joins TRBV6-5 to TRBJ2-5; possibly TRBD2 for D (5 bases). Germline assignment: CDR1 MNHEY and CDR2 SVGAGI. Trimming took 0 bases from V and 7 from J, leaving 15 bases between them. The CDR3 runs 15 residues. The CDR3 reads CASSYSKRAGGTQYF. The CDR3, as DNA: TGTGCCAGCAGTTACTCGAAACGGGCGGGTGGGACCCAGTACTTC.

In DNA, the CDR3 is TGTGCCAGCCCGCCCGGATCGGACAGGGCAACTGGCTACACCTTC. It yields the protein CASPPGSDRATGYTF. The rearrangement uses TRBV2 and TRBJ1-2; TRBD1 matches at 8 bases. The V gene's germline CDR1 is SNHLY and CDR2 FYNNEI. The CDR3 length is 15 residues. Germline trimming cut 8 bases from V and 7 bases from J; bases unmatched to any gene: 15.

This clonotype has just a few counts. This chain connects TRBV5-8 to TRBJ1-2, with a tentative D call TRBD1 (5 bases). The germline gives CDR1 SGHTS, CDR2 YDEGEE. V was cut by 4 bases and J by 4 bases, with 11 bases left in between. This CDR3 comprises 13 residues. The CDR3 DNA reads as TGTGCCAGCAGCGGGAGCAGGGTCTATGGCTACACCTTC. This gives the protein CASSGSRVYGYTF.